This entry lists 17 T cell receptor beta chains sequenced from one sample in a study of patients and donors after allogeneic stem cell transplantation. TCRdb called the RT-PCR reads again in MiXCR, with one record for every CDR3 protein. The sample has about a million distinct CDR3 sequences, more than 15% seen once; the top ten hold around 6%. The sequencing input was blood, either unsorted or a sorted T cell fraction (not recorded which). All receptors come from a human donor who was either an allogeneic HSCT recipient or a stem cell or donor lymphocyte infusion donor (not recorded which). It is not recorded whose cells these are; they may come from a transplant donor.

The chain carries TRBV20-1 and TRBJ1-5; possible D gene TRBD1, 5 bases. Trimming took off 2 bases at V and 0 bases at J, with 14 bases between the two ends. The CDR3 runs to 16 residues. Germline CDR1 and CDR2: DFQATT and SNEGSKA (reference sequence). In nucleotides, the CDR3 is TGCAGTGCTAGACCGGGGAGGGACTATAGCAATCAGCCCCAGCATTTT. Residues: CSARPGRDYSNQPQHF.

The V call is TRBV25-1, the J call TRBJ1-1, with D uncertain. The CDR3 extends over 13 amino acids. The germline V gene encodes CDR1 MGHDK and CDR2 SYGVNS. V was shortened by 1 base and J by 6 bases, with 9 bases between the two germline ends. CDR3: CASSESGLAEAFF. CDR3 sequence (DNA): TGTGCCAGCAGTGAATCAGGATTGGCTGAAGCTTTCTTT.

This clonotype was seen a handful of times. The chain links TRBV7-9 to TRBJ2-7, with 7 nucleotides matching TRBD1. The CDR3 length is 15 residues. V gave up 6 bases and J gave up 0 bases; unmatched junction bases: 8. Germline V gives CDR1 SEHNR, CDR2 FQNEAQ (reference sequence). The CDR3 region is CASSSADRFSYEQYF. In nucleotides, the CDR3 is TGTGCCAGCAGTTCCGCGGACAGGTTCTCCTACGAGCAGTACTTC.

This clonotype was counted only a few times. The V call is TRBV20-1, the J call TRBJ1-1; unclear D gene. Germline CDR1 DFQATT, CDR2 SNEGSKA (reference sequence). The germline V and J ends were trimmed by 0 bases and 0 bases, with 5 bases remaining between them. The CDR3 is 13 residues long. CDR3: CSARDLVNTEAFF. Written as DNA, the CDR3 is TGCAGTGCTAGAGATTTGGTGAACACTGAAGCTTTCTTT.

In its sample, this clonotype was seen a few times. The chain recombines TRBV20-1 with TRBJ2-3, with 9 bases fitting TRBD1. The CDR3 is 16 residues long. V gave up 0 bases and J gave up 4 bases; unmatched junction bases: 8. Germline V CDR1 and CDR2: DFQATT, SNEGSKA (reference sequence). DNA of the CDR3: TGCAGTGCTAGAGATCGCGGACAGGGGATTGCAGATACGCAGTATTTT. Translating it yields CSARDRGQGIADTQYF.

This clonotype was detected only once. The chain carries TRBV29-1 and TRBJ1-5; 10 bases match TRBD1. Germline CDR1 is SQVTM and CDR2 is ANQGSEA. CDR3 length equals 16 residues. J was trimmed by 5 bases and V by 4 bases; bases with no gene match: 11. The CDR3 protein is CSVALSWGTGDQPQHF. The CDR3 DNA reads as TGCAGCGTTGCTCTCTCTTGGGGGACAGGGGATCAGCCCCAGCATTTT.

J is TRBJ1-5 and V is TRBV6-2 or TRBV6-3; D might be TRBD1 (6 bases). Germline values: CDR1 MNHEY, CDR2 SVGEGT. The CDR3 totals 15 residues. V lost 2 bases and J lost 0, with 8 bases in between. DNA for the CDR3: TGTGCCAGCAGTTACGGACAGCATAGCAATCAGCCCCAGCATTTT. The encoded protein is CASSYGQHSNQPQHF.

The rearrangement links TRBV20-1 to TRBJ1-1; D is possibly TRBD1 (5 bases). Trimming removed 0 bases at V and 0 bases at J, with 14 bases between. The V gene's germline CDR1 is DFQATT and CDR2 SNEGSKA (reference sequence). This CDR3 comprises 16 residues. CDR3 amino acids: CSARDYWGRMNTEAFF. The CDR3, as DNA: TGCAGTGCTAGAGATTACTGGGGACGGATGAACACTGAAGCTTTCTTT.

This clonotype turned up a few times. V usage is TRBV7-9 and J usage is TRBJ1-1, with 7 bases matching TRBD1. The V segment lost 3 bases and the J segment 4 bases; nucleotides outside the gene matches: 8. Germline values: CDR1 SEHNR, CDR2 FQNEAQ (reference sequence). The CDR3 consists of 15 residues. CDR3 loop: CASSFEGQRGTEAFF. CDR3 nucleotide sequence: TGTGCCAGCAGCTTTGAGGGACAGAGAGGCACTGAAGCTTTCTTT.

The chain has TRBV12-3 or TRBV12-4 and TRBJ2-7; D is undetermined. This CDR3 has 12 amino acids. Trimming cost V 5 bases and J 6 bases, with 11 bases left between them. CDR3 sequence: CASSPVGSEQYF. The CDR3 region has the DNA TGTGCCAGCAGTCCCGTAGGGTCCGAGCAGTACTTC.

This chain links TRBV6-4 with TRBJ1-5, with a weak D call TRBD1 (5 bases). The CDR3 has 13 residues. V was clipped by 3 bases and J by 7 bases, with 10 bases between them. CDR1 is MRHNA and CDR2 is SNTAGT in the germline V gene. The CDR3 is CASSEVRGQPQHF. DNA of the CDR3: TGTGCCAGCAGTGAAGTCCGGGGCCAGCCCCAGCATTTT.

The chain has TRBV9 and TRBJ2-7; no clear D gene. Trimming took 0 bases from V and 6 from J, leaving 10 bases between them. The CDR3 is 13 amino acids. Per germline, CDR1 SGDLS and CDR2 YYNGEE. The CDR3 loop reads CASSVGQKGEQYF. In DNA, the CDR3 is TGTGCCAGCAGCGTAGGGCAGAAAGGCGAGCAGTACTTC.

This chain joins TRBV6-1 and TRBJ2-3, with no clear D. This CDR3 spans 14 amino acids. V was clipped by 7 bases and J by 2 bases, with 13 bases between them. CDR1 and CDR2 (germline): MNHNS, SASEGT. The CDR3 DNA reads as TGTGCCAGCACGTGGTGGCAGAACACAGATACGCAGTATTTT. It yields the protein CASTWWQNTDTQYF.

Only one count was recorded for this clonotype. A read error may produce the germline difference seen at one junction end. CDR3 loop: CASSGTGTANEILFF. The CDR3 nucleotides are TGTGCCAGCAGCGGAACAGGGACTGCTAATGAAATACTGTTTTTT. The V and J genes are TRBV5-5 and TRBJ1-4; maybe TRBD1 (6 bases). The CDR3 is 15 residues long. Germline V CDR1 and CDR2: SGHKS, YYEKEE (reference sequence). Based on the CDR3 plus reference TRBV5-5 and TRBJ1-4, the full variable domain is DAGVTQSPTHLIKTRGQQVTLRCSPISGHKSVSWYQQVLGQGPQFIFQYYEKEERGRGNFPDRFSARQFPNYSSELNVNALLLGDSALYLCASSGTGTANEILFFGSGTQLSVL.

The CDR3 sequence: CASSFDPGNYEQYF. The CDR3 DNA follows: TGTGCCAGCAGCTTCGACCCGGGAAACTACGAGCAGTACTTC. The chain has TRBV11-2 and TRBJ2-7; perhaps TRBD2 as D (5 bases). V was pared by 3 bases and J by 3 bases, with 12 bases between. Germline CDR1 and CDR2: SGHAT and FQNNGV. The CDR3 has 14 residues.

The chain joins TRBV3-1 to TRBJ2-1, with a tentative D call TRBD2 (6 bases). From germline, CDR1 is LGHDT and CDR2 YNNKEL (reference sequence). Trimming left V 6 bases short and J 9 bases short, with 12 bases between. This CDR3 spans 12 amino acids. The CDR3 sequence is CASSKLAGEQFF. The CDR3 coding sequence is TGTGCCAGCAGTAAACTAGCCGGTGAGCAGTTCTTC.

In its sample, this clonotype was seen a few times. V gene TRBV18 combines with J gene TRBJ1-2; the D gene is possibly TRBD1 (5 bases). Per the germline V gene, CDR1 is KGHSH and CDR2 is LQKENI. The CDR3 consists of 15 residues. Between the trimmed V and J ends, which lost 2 bases and 5 bases, there was a span of 15 bases. CDR3 protein: CASSPFQEAGYGYTF. The CDR3 DNA follows: TGTGCCAGCTCACCATTTCAGGAGGCAGGGTATGGCTACACCTTC.